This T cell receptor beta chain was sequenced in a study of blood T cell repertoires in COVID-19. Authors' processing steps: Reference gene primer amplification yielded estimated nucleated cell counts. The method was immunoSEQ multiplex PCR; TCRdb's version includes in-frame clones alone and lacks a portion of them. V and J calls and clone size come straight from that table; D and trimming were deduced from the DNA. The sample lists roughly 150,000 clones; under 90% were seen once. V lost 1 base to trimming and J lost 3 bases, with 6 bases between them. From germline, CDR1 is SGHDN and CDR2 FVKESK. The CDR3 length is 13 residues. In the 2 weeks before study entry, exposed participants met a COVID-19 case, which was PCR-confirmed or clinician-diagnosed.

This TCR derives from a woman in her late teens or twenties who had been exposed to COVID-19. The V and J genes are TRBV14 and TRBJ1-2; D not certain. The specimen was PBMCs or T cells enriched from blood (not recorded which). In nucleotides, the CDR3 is TGTGCCAGCAGCCAAGCGCGGCACTATGGCTACACCTTC. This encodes CASSQARHYGYTF.